This TCR beta chain originates from a study of blood T cell repertoires in COVID-19. Study information: PBMCs, B-cell-depleted T cells, or T cells provided the cDNA or gDNA that made up the material.

Patients of the Seattle cohort, enrolled during active infection, were followed longitudinally. The table came from immunoSEQ multiplex PCR; TCRdb's copy has only in-frame clones and leaves some out. This table has roughly 200,000 clones, more than 80% appearing once. V was pared by 11 bases and J by 5 bases, with 9 bases of the junction left unmatched. The CDR3 runs 13 residues. Germline V gives CDR1 MNHEY, CDR2 SVGAGI. The rearrangement uses TRBV6-5 and TRBJ2-5; 9 nucleotides line up with TRBD1. The sample comprised peripheral blood. The TCR originated in a woman between 40 and 50 years old with COVID-19, enrolled during active disease. For the CDR3, the DNA is TGTGCCGCCCGACAGGGGGGTGGCGAGACCCAGTACTTC. As protein: CAARQGGGETQYF.